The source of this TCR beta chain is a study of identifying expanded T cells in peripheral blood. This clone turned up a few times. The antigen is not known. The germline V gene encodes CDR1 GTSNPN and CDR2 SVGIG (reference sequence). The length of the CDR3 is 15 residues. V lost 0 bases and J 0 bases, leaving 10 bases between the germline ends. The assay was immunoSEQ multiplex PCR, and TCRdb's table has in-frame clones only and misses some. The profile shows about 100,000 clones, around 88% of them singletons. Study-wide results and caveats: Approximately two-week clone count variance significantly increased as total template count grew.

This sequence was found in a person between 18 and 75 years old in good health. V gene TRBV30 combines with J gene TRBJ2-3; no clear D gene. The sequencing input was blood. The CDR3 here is CAWSVGTRSTDTQYF. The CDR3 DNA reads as TGTGCCTGGAGTGTGGGCACACGTAGCACAGATACGCAGTATTTT.